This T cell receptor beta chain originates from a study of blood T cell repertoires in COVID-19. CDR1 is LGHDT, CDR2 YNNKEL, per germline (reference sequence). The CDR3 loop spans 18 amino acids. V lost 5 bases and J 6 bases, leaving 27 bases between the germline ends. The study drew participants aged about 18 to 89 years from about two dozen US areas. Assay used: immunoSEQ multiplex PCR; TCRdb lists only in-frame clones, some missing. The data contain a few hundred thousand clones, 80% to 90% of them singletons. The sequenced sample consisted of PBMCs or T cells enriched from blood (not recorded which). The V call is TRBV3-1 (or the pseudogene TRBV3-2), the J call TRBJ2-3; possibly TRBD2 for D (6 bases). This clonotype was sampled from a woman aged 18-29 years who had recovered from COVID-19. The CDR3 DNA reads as TGTGCCAGCAGCTTAAGGCGCGGAGGGACGGCCCGGGGGGATACGCAGTATTTT. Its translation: CASSLRRGGTARGDTQYF.